These 26 T cell receptor beta chains were sequenced from one sample in a study of Epstein–Barr virus B cells in breast cancer. The antigens these receptors bind are not known. RNA was the template for SMARTer libraries capturing complete alpha and beta V(D)J regions. TCRdb itself ran the 5' RACE reads through MiXCR, one entry per CDR3 protein. The sample lists approximately 1,900 distinct CDR3 sequences, approximately 15% occurring once. The specimen sequenced was tumor-infiltrating lymphocytes expanded in culture. The receptors were gathered from a woman aged 40 to 50 with triple-negative breast cancer.

In its sample, this clonotype is medium-sized (0.01 to 0.1%). The chain couples TRBV11-2 to TRBJ1-2; no clear D. Germline CDR1 SGHAT, CDR2 FQNNGV. Trimming removed 0 bases from V and 4 bases from J, with 12 bases in between. The CDR3 loop spans 15 amino acids. CDR3 bases: TGTGCCAGCAGCTTAGAACCGGTCCCTCTCTATGGCTACACCTTC. Translation: CASSLEPVPLYGYTF.

Within the sample, this clonotype is large. V and J are TRBV12-2 and TRBJ1-5; the D call of TRBD1 is as the table states it, not checked on the DNA. TRBV12-2 is tagged as a pseudogene. The CDR3 contains 17 residues. In nucleotides, the CDR3 is TGTGCAAGTCGCTTAGCGGGACAGGGCGAGGAGAATCAGCCCCAGCATTTT. Its translation is CASRLAGQGEENQPQHF.

This clonotype is medium-sized by share. The rearrangement uses TRBV4-1 and TRBJ1-2; D is unresolved. Germline CDR1 reads MGHRA; CDR2 reads YSYEKL. The CDR3 covers 14 residues. Trimming took 2 bases from V and 1 from J, leaving 8 bases between them. The CDR3 region has the DNA TGCGCCAGCAGCCAACCGGGAATTAACTATGGCTACACCTTC. Protein sequence: CASSQPGINYGYTF.

V and J are TRBV4-1 and TRBJ2-1; 9 nucleotides match TRBD2. V lost 10 bases and J lost 8; bases outside the gene matches: 21. The CDR3 spans 17 residues. The germline V gene encodes CDR1 MGHRA and CDR2 YSYEKL. The CDR3 DNA sequence: TGCGCCACCAGGGATCCTTATAGGGGACTAGCAGTCGATGAGCAGTTCTTC. Residues: CATRDPYRGLAVDEQFF.

Relative to its sample, this clonotype is large (0.1 to 1%). The V call is TRBV29-1, the J call TRBJ1-5; D is undetermined. Germline V lookup: CDR1 SQVTM, CDR2 ANQGSEA. CDR3 length equals 9 residues. Trimming removed 7 bases from V and 9 bases from J, with 7 bases in between. CDR3 sequence: CSGGRPQHF. In DNA, the CDR3 is TGCAGCGGAGGGCGGCCCCAGCATTTT.

The chain recombines TRBV30 with TRBJ2-5, with 8 nucleotides matching TRBD2. The ends lost 4 bases at V and 2 bases at J; junction bases unmatched: 9. CDR3 length: 15 residues. From germline, CDR1 is GTSNPN and CDR2 SVGIG (reference sequence). The CDR3 spells CAWTRHGGVQETQYF. The DNA of the CDR3 is TGTGCCTGGACCCGCCACGGGGGGGTTCAAGAGACCCAGTACTTC.

By its share, this clonotype is medium-sized. The chain uses TRBV9 and TRBJ1-2; perhaps TRBD1 as D (6 bases). Germline CDR1 and CDR2: SGDLS and YYNGEE. The CDR3 has 17 residues. The V gene lost 3 bases and the J gene lost 0 bases, with 18 bases spanning the gap. In nucleotides, the CDR3 is TGTGCCAGCAGCGCGGCGACGGACAGCCGATCTAACTATGGCTACACCTTC. It is translated as CASSAATDSRSNYGYTF.

Notes on this clonotype: Since a much larger clone is just one base distant, this may be a read error. V is TRBV11-1 and J is TRBJ2-2; 7 bases map to TRBD2. Germline V lookup: CDR1 SGHAT, CDR2 FQDESV (reference sequence). The CDR3 length is 17 residues. With 5 bases clipped from V and 5 bases from J, the junction kept 14 bases outside the gene matches. The DNA for the CDR3 is TGTGCCAGCAGCGGATTTTCCCGGGGGGATAGTACCGGGGAGCTGTTTTTT. Protein product: CASSGFSRGDSTGELFF.

As concerns this clonotype: The CDR3 does not close with the conserved phenylalanine or tryptophan, likely indicating a read error. The DNA is left out, because the CDR3 cannot be placed on it with certainty; the CDR3 is given as TCRdb lists it. The V gene is TRBV21-1, the J gene TRBJ1-3. TRBV21-1 counts as a pseudogene. The CDR3 spans 16 residues, counting both ends. The CDR3 spells CASSKEFGGSGNTIYV.

Only one count was recorded for this clonotype. A read error is possible here, since a much larger clone lies one base away. The V and J genes are TRBV7-9 and TRBJ2-7; D uncertain. The CDR3 covers 12 residues. Germline loops: CDR1 SEHNR, CDR2 FQNEAQ (reference sequence). Trimming took off 1 base at V and 6 bases at J, with 7 bases between the two ends. The CDR3 loop is CASSLGLTEQYF. CDR3 DNA sequence: TGTGCCAGCAGCTTAGGATTGACCGAGCAGTACTTC.

Details on this clonotype: This likely traces to a read error, being one base from a far larger clone. The chain has TRBV20-1 and TRBJ2-1; D may be TRBD1 (6 bases). The germline V and J ends were trimmed by 3 bases and 10 bases, with 13 bases remaining between them. CDR3 length: 12 amino acids. Germline V gene sequence: CDR1 DFQATT, CDR2 SNEGSKA (reference sequence). The CDR3 DNA sequence: TGCAGTGCTAGTCCAGGGGCCTACGAGCAGTTCTTC. As protein: CSASPGAYEQFF.

Comments on this clonotype: One base away lies a much larger clone, so this may be a sequencing read error. The chain links TRBV6-1 to TRBJ2-7, with D possibly matching TRBD1 (5 bases). The CDR3 is made up of 14 amino acids. Germline CDR1 and CDR2: MNHNS and SASEGT. The CDR3 loop is CSSNSYRISYEQYF. The CDR3 DNA follows: TGTTCCAGCAATTCCTACAGGATTTCCTACGAGCAGTACTTC.

Sample share makes this clonotype large (0.1 to 1%). This chain joins TRBV5-1 and TRBJ1-1; D might be TRBD1 (5 bases). Germline V lookup: CDR1 SGHRS, CDR2 YFSETQ. This CDR3 has 13 residues. V lost 4 bases, J lost 3 bases, and 10 bases lay in between. In DNA form, the CDR3 reads TGCGCCAGCAGCCCATGGGACTACACTGAAGCTTTCTTT. This codes for CASSPWDYTEAFF.

This clonotype is medium-sized within its sample. The rearrangement links TRBV6-2 or TRBV6-3 to TRBJ2-3; unclear D gene. This CDR3 contains 15 residues. Germline V gene sequence: CDR1 MNHEY, CDR2 SVGEGT. Trimming took off 2 bases at V and 3 bases at J, with 12 bases between the two ends. The CDR3 nucleotides are TGTGCCAGCAGTTACGAAGTCAAGCAAACAGATACGCAGTATTTT. This sequence encodes CASSYEVKQTDTQYF.

By share of the sample, this clonotype is medium-sized. CDR3 in amino acids: CASSLVSGSVNEQFF. The CDR3 DNA reads as TGTGCCAGCAGTTTGGTCAGCGGGAGTGTCAATGAGCAGTTCTTC. The chain combines TRBV28 with TRBJ2-1; 8 nucleotides line up with TRBD2. This CDR3 has 15 residues. The ends lost 3 bases at V and 6 bases at J; junction bases unmatched: 7. CDR1 and CDR2 from the germline V gene are MDHEN and SYDVKM.

This clonotype is labeled as medium-sized. The chain links TRBV5-4 to TRBJ2-3; 10 nucleotides align to TRBD2. V trimming: 0 bases; J trimming: 4 bases; junction bases outside the gene matches: 11. Looked up from germline, CDR1 is SGHNT and CDR2 is YYREEE (reference sequence). This CDR3 is 18 amino acids long. The DNA of the CDR3 is TGTGCCAGCAGCTTGGGCCCTCTAGCGGGAGTCCGTGCAGATACGCAGTATTTT. Its protein is CASSLGPLAGVRADTQYF.

There are many counts of this clonotype. This sequence joins TRBV15 and TRBJ2-5; D is unresolved. Trimming cost V 1 base and J 1 base, with 13 bases left between them. Looked up from germline, CDR1 is LNHNV and CDR2 is YYDKDF (reference sequence). The CDR3 loop spans 16 amino acids. The DNA of the CDR3 is TGTGCCACCAGCAGAGGCCTACTGAACCGCCAAGAGACCCAGTACTTC. Translation gives CATSRGLLNRQETQYF.

This clonotype counts as medium-sized. The CDR3 DNA sequence: TGTGCCAGCAGCTCCAACAGGATTGCCTACGAGCAGTACTTC. Translation gives CASSSNRIAYEQYF. The chain joins TRBV11-2 to TRBJ2-7, with D possibly being TRBD1 (5 bases). Trimming removed 4 bases at V and 2 bases at J, with 12 bases between. This CDR3 spans 14 amino acids. Germline CDR1 and CDR2: SGHAT and FQNNGV.

This clonotype was counted many times. The rearrangement joins TRBV4-3 to TRBJ2-1; D may match TRBD1 or TRBD2 (6 bases each). This CDR3 is built from 15 residues. Germline V gene sequence: CDR1 LGHNA, CDR2 YSLEER. V was pared by 0 bases and J by 5 bases, with 11 bases between. The CDR3 nucleotides are TGCGCCAGCAGCCAAGATCGGGGGCCGCACAATGAGCAGTTCTTC. Its protein is CASSQDRGPHNEQFF.

With respect to this clonotype: A clone one base away is much larger, so this may be a read error. The chain recombines TRBV5-1 with TRBJ2-2; the D is unclear. The V gene's germline CDR1 is SGHRS and CDR2 YFSETQ. The V end was cut by 5 bases, the J end by 0 bases, with 8 bases between. The CDR3 has 14 residues. The CDR3 coding sequence is TGCGCCAGCAGATCCAACACGAACACCGGGGAGCTGTTTTTT. Translated, it gives CASRSNTNTGELFF.

By sample fraction, this clonotype is large. The V and J genes are TRBV25-1 and TRBJ2-1; 7 bases agree with TRBD2. The CDR3 is 13 residues long. Germline assignment: CDR1 MGHDK and CDR2 SYGVNS. J was trimmed by 12 bases and V by 5 bases; bases with no gene match: 10. Here the CDR3 DNA reads TGTGCCAGCAGTACCTCCGGGACTAACGGGCAGTTCTTC. Residues: CASSTSGTNGQFF.

This clonotype is classed as medium-sized (0.01 to 0.1%). The V call is TRBV27, the J call TRBJ2-3; TRBD1 agrees at 7 bases. The CDR3 totals 14 residues. Looked up from germline, CDR1 is MNHEY and CDR2 is SMNVEV (reference sequence). The J segment lost 4 bases and the V segment lost 3 bases, leaving 4 bases of the junction unmatched. CDR3 nucleotides: TGTGCCAGCAGTTTGGGGACAGTAGCAGATACGCAGTATTTT. As protein: CASSLGTVADTQYF.

By its share, this clonotype is medium-sized. The CDR3 loop reads CAIRVAGGQADTQYF. The CDR3 DNA reads TGTGCCATCAGGGTAGCGGGAGGACAGGCAGATACGCAGTATTTT. The chain employs TRBV10-3 and TRBJ2-3, with 10 bases fitting TRBD2. Looked up from germline, CDR1 is ENHRY and CDR2 is SYGVKD. This CDR3 has 15 residues. The V segment lost 6 bases and the J segment 4 bases; nucleotides outside the gene matches: 7.

This clonotype is medium-sized by share. This chain joins TRBV2 and TRBJ2-3, with 7 positions matching TRBD1. Trimming cost V 7 bases and J 2 bases; bases outside gene matches: 3. Germline V CDR1 and CDR2: SNHLY, FYNNEI. CDR3 length: 13 residues. The CDR3 loop reads CASTGQFTDTQYF. CDR3 nucleotide sequence: TGTGCCAGCACGGGACAGTTCACAGATACGCAGTATTTT.

This clonotype is medium-sized in the sample. The CDR3 DNA sequence: TGTGCCAGCAGCAGACTAGCGGGGGGACCCCAGGATACGCAGTATTTT. Amino acid sequence: CASSRLAGGPQDTQYF. This chain links TRBV7-9 with TRBJ2-3; TRBD2 aligns across 13 bases. The CDR3 has 16 amino acids. The junction had 8 bases not matched to a gene; V was cut back by 5 bases and J by 6 bases. Per germline, CDR1 SEHNR and CDR2 FQNEAQ (reference sequence).

This clonotype ranks as medium-sized (0.01 to 0.1%). The CDR3 loop is CAGGREGLEQYF. CDR3 nucleotide sequence: TGTGCCGGTGGGCGGGAGGGCCTCGAGCAGTACTTC. This chain joins TRBV28 and TRBJ2-7; 9 bases match TRBD2. Looked up from germline, CDR1 is MDHEN and CDR2 is SYDVKM. This CDR3 spans 12 amino acids. Germline trimming cut 11 bases from V and 6 bases from J; bases unmatched to any gene: 8.